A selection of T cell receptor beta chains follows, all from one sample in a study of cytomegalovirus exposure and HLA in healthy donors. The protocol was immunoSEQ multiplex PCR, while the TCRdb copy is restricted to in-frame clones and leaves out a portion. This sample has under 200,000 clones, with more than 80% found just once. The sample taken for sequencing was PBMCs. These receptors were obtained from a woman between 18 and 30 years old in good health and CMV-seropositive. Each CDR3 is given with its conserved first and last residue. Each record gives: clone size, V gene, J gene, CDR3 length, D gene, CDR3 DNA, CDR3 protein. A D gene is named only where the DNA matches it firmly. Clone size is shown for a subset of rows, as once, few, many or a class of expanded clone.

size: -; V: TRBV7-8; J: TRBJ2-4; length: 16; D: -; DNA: TGTGCCAGCAGCTCCCCGAGGACAGGGAGGGGAAACATTCAGTACTTC; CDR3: CASSSPRTGRGNIQYF
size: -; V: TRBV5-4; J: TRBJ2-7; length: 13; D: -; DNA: TGTGCCAGCAGCTTCCGGGGAACCTACGAGCAGTACTTC; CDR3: CASSFRGTYEQYF
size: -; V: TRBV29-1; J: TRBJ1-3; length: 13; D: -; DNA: TGCAGCGCTAGGCGGGGGCAGGGAAACACCATATATTTT; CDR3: CSARRGQGNTIYF
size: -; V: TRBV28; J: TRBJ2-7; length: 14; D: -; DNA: TGTGCCAGCAGCACCGGGACAACGGTCCGGGAGCAGTACTTC; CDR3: CASSTGTTVREQYF
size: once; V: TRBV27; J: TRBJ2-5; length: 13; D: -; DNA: TGTGCCAGCACCGACAGAAACCAAGAGACCCAGTACTTC; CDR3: CASTDRNQETQYF
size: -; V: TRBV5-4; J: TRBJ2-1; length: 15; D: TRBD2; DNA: TGTGCCAGCAGCTCCCCACAGCGGGATCCCAATGAGCAGTTCTTC; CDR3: CASSSPQRDPNEQFF
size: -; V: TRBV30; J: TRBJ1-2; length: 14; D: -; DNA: TGTGCCTGGAGAGGTAGCCTAATTAACTATGGCTACACCTTC; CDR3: CAWRGSLINYGYTF
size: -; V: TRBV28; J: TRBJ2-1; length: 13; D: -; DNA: TGTGCCAGCACCCGGTTGGCCTACAATGAGCAGTTCTTC; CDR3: CASTRLAYNEQFF
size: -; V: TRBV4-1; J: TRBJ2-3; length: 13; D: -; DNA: TGCGCCAGCAGCCTCTCCCCCACAGATACGCAGTATTTT; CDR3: CASSLSPTDTQYF
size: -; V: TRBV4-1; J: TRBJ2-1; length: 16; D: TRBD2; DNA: TGCGCCAGCAGCCAAGATCTAGCGGGGGGGTACAATGAGCAGTTCTTC; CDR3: CASSQDLAGGYNEQFF
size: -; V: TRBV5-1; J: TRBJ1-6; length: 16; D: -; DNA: TGCGCCAGCAGCTTGGTGGGGGCAAGGAGAAATTCACCCCTCCACTTT; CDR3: CASSLVGARRNSPLHF
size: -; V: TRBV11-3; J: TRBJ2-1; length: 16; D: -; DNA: TGTGCCAGCAGCCGCCCGACAGGTCGCTCCTACAATGAGCAGTTCTTC; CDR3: CASSRPTGRSYNEQFF
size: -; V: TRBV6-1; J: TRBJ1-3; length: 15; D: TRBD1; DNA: TGTGCCAGCGGGGATAAGGGGGCCTTTGGAAACACCATATATTTT; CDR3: CASGDKGAFGNTIYF
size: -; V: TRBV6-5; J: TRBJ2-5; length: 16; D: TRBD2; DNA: TGTGCCAGCAGTTATGCCCGACTAGCGGGAGGAGAGACCCAGTACTTC; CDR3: CASSYARLAGGETQYF
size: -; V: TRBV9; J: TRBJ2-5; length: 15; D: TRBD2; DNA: TGTGCCAGCAGCGGTAGCGGGGGACACCAAGAGACCCAGTACTTC; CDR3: CASSGSGGHQETQYF
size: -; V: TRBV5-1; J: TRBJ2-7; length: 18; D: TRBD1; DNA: TGCGCCAGCAGCCCTCGGAGGGTCGGGACAGGGGGTATCTACGAGCAGTACTTC; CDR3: CASSPRRVGTGGIYEQYF